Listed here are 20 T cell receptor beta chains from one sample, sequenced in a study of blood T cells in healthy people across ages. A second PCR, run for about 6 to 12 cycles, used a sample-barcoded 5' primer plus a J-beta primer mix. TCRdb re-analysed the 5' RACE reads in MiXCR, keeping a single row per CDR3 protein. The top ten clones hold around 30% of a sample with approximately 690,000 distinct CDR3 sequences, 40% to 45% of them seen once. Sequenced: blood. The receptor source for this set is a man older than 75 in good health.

The CDR3: CASSVGTQHNEQFF. The CDR3 DNA reads TGTGCCAGCAGCGTAGGAACTCAGCACAATGAGCAGTTCTTC. The chain employs TRBV9 and TRBJ2-1; D remains ambiguous. With 0 bases removed from V and 5 bases from J, the gap between germline ends came to 9 bases. This CDR3 has 14 residues. Looked up from germline, CDR1 is SGDLS and CDR2 is YYNGEE. The whole variable domain, filled in from reference TRBV9 and TRBJ2-1, reads DSGVTQTPKHLITATGQRVTLRCSPRSGDLSVYWYQQSLDQGLQFLIQYYNGEERAKGNILERFSAQQFPDLHSELNLSSLELGDSALYFCASSVGTQHNEQFFGPGTRLTVL.

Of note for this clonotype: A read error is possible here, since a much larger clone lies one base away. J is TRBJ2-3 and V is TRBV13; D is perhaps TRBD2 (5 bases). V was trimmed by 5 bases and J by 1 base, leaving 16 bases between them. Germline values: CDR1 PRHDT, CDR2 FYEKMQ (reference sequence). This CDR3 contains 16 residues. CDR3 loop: CASSHDWRAGTDTQYF. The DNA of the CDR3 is TGTGCCAGCAGCCACGACTGGCGAGCGGGCACAGATACGCAGTATTTT.

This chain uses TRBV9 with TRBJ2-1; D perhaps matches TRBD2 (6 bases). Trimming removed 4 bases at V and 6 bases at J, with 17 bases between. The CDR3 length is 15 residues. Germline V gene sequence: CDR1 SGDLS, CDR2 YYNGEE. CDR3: CASSFRGMGTNEQFF. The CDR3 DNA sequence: TGTGCCAGCAGCTTCCGGGGGATGGGGACCAATGAGCAGTTCTTC.

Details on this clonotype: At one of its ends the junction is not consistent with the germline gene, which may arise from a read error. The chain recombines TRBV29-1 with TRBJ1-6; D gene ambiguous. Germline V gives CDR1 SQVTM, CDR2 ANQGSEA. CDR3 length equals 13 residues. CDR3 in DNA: TGCAGCGTTAGGCAGGCGGGAAATTCACCCCCCCACTTT. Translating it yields CSVRQAGNSPPHF. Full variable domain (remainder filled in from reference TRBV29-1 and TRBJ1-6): SAVISQKPSRDICQRGTSLTIQCQVDSQVTMMFWYRQQPGQSLTLIATANQGSEATYESGFVIDKFPISRPNLTFSTLTVSNMSPEDSSIYLCSVRQAGNSPPHFGNGTRLTVT.

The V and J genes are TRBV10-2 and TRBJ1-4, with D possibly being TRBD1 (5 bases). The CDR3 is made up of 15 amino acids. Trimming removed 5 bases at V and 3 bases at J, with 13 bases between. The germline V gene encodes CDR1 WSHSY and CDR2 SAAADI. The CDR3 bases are TGCGCCAGCAGTACGAGGGGTACGGCTAATGAAAAACTGTTTTTT. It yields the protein CASSTRGTANEKLFF.

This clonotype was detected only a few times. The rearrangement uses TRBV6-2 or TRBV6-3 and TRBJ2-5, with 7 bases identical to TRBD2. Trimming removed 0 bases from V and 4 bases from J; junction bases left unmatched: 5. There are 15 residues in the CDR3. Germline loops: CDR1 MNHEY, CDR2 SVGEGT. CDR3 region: CASSYSGGSGETQYF. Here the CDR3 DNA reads TGTGCCAGCAGTTACTCGGGAGGGTCTGGAGAGACCCAGTACTTC.

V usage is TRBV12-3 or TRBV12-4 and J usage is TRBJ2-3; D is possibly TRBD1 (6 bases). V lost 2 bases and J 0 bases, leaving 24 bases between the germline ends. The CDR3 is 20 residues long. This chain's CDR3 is CASSLIVGSGTRKSTDTQYF. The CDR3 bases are TGTGCCAGCAGTTTAATTGTGGGGTCCGGGACACGGAAAAGCACAGATACGCAGTATTTT.

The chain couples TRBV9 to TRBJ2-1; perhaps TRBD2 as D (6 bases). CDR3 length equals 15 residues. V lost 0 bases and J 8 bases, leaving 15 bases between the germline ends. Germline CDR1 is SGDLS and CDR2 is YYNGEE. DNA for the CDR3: TGTGCCAGCAGCGTAGATAACCCCGGCGGGGATGAGCAGTTCTTC. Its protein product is CASSVDNPGGDEQFF.

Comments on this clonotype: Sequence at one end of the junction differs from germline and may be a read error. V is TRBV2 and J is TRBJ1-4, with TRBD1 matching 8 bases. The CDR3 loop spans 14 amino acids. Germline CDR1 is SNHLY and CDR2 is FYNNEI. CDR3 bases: TGTGCCAGCTTGCGTGGACAGGGTGGCGAAAAACGGTTTTTT. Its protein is CASLRGQGGEKRFF. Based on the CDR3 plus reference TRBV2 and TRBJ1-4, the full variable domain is EPEVTQTPSHQVTQMGQEVILRCVPISNHLYFYWYRQILGQKVEFLVSFYNNEISEKSEIFDDQFSVERPDGSNFTLKIRSTKLEDSAMYFCASLRGQGGEKRFFGSGTQLSVL.

The CDR3 DNA reads TGTGCCAGCAGCCCCATGACAGGGCCAGGGACTGAAGCTTTCTTT. It translates to CASSPMTGPGTEAFF. The V and J genes are TRBV14 and TRBJ1-1; 7 bases fit TRBD1. Germline CDR1 SGHDN, CDR2 FVKESK. The ends lost 4 bases at V and 5 bases at J; junction bases unmatched: 10. CDR3 length: 15 residues.

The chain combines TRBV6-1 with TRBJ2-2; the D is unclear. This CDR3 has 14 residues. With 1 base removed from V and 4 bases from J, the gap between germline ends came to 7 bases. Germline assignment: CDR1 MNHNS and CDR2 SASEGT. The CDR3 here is CASSEGLRTGELFF. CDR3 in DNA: TGTGCCAGCAGTGAAGGACTTCGCACCGGGGAGCTGTTTTTT.

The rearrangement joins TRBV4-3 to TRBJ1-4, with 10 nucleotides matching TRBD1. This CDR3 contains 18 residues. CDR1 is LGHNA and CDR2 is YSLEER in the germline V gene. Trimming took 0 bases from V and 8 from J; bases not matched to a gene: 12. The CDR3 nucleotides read TGCGCCAGCAGCCAAGATCTGGGACAGGGGTCAAACAAGGAAAAACTGTTTTTT. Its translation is CASSQDLGQGSNKEKLFF.

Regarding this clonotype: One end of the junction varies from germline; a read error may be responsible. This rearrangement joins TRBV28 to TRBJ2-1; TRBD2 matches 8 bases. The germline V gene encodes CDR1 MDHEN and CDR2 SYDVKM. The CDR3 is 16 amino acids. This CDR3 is CVSSPAVAGRYNEQFF. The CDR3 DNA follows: TGTGTCAGCAGCCCGGCGGTAGCGGGACGCTACAATGAGCAGTTCTTC.

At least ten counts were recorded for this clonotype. CDR3 in DNA: TGTGCCAGCAGCAGATGGACTAGCGGGGGGGTGAGCTCCTACAATGAGCAGTTCTTC. Translated: CASSRWTSGGVSSYNEQFF. The genes are TRBV7-2 and TRBJ2-1; 15 nucleotides agree with TRBD2. Trimming took 5 bases from V and 0 from J; bases not matched to a gene: 8. The CDR3 has 19 residues. From germline, CDR1 is SGHTA and CDR2 FQGNSA. Combining the CDR3 with reference TRBV7-2 and TRBJ2-1 gives the whole variable domain GAGVSQSPSNKVTEKGKDVELRCDPISGHTALYWYRQSLGQGLEFLIYFQGNSAPDKSGLPSDRFSAERTGGSVSTLTIQRTQQEDSAVYLCASSRWTSGGVSSYNEQFFGPGTRLTVL.

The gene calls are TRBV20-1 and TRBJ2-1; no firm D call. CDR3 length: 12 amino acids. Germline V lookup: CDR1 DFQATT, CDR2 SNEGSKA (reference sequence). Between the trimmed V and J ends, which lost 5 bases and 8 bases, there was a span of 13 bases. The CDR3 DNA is TGCAGTGCTGACCCTGTACGGGATGAGCAGTTCTTC. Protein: CSADPVRDEQFF.

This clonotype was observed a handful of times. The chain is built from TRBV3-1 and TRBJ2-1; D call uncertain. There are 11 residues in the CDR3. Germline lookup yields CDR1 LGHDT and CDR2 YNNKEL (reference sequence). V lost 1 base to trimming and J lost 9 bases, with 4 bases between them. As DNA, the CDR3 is TGTGCCAGCAGCCAAGTCAGTGAGCAGTTCTTC. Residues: CASSQVSEQFF.

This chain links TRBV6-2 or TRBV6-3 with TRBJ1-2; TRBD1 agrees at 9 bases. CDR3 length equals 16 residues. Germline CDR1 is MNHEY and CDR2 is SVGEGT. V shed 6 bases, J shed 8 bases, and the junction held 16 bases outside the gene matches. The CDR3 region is CASSRRTDRGVYGYTF. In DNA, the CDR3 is TGTGCCAGCAGCCGGAGGACGGACAGGGGTGTCTACGGCTACACCTTC.

CDR3 DNA sequence: TGTGCCAGCAGCTTAGCGGGGTTAGCGGGAGGGCCGAGAGGAGAGACCCAGTTCTTC. This gives the protein CASSLAGLAGGPRGETQFF. The chain joins TRBV7-2 to TRBJ2-1; 11 nucleotides line up with TRBD2. The CDR3 totals 19 residues. Germline V CDR1 and CDR2: SGHTA, FQGNSA. V lost 0 bases and J lost 13; bases outside the gene matches: 20.

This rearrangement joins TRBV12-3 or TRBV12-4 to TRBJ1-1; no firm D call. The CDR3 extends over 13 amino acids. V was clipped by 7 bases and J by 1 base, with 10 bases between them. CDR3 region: CASTEGRNTEAFF. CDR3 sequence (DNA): TGTGCCAGCACTGAAGGGAGGAACACTGAAGCTTTCTTT.

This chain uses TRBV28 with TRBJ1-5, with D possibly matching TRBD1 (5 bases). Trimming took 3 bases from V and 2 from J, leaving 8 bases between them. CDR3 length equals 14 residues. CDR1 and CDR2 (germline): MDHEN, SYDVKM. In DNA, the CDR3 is TGTGCCAGCAGTTTGATGGGGGGCAATCAGCCCCAGCATTTT. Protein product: CASSLMGGNQPQHF.